Sequencing of this T cell receptor (beta chain) was carried out in a study of blood T cell repertoires in COVID-19 (dated by TCRdb to 2018 to 2020). In the study overall: Samples covering the acute and convalescent phases of COVID-19 were provided by collaborators in the United States, Italy and Spain. The material from the prospective study consisted of cDNA or gDNA derived from T cells, B-cell-depleted T cells, or PBMCs. The sample metadata nearly always contained a de-identified subject ID, COVID-19 status, age in years and sex. Where available, HLA class I and class II types were obtained from metadata supplied by the sample provider rather than from assay-based typing. The repertoires were released in a freely available public database intended as a resource for research on the immune response to SARS-CoV-2. Samples came from the ongoing ImmuneRACE study (first 160 participants) plus 1,254 subjects from 6 global collaborators. The dataset comprised deeply sampled blood TCRbeta repertoires from subjects exposed to, actively infected with, or recovered from COVID-19.

Whole blood was collected in K2EDTA tubes by collaborating institutions according to the institutions' own protocols. Collaborator samples were shipped for TCRbeta analysis as frozen whole blood, isolated PBMCs, or DNA extracted from either sample type. Turning to this clone: Its antigen target is currently unknown. No base qualities exist here, and no much larger clone lies one base off it.

TCRbeta CDR3 regions were amplified from genomic DNA by means of the immunoSEQ Assay, a bias-controlled multiplex PCR. Under the source paper's analysis protocol: Within the assay, amplification of reference gene primers was used to estimate how many nucleated cells each sample contained. To quantify the absolute abundance of each unique TCRbeta CDR3 rearrangement, sequence reads were collapsed and filtered. Productive Simpson clonality was computed per sample as the square root of Simpson's diversity index over productive rearrangements. TCRdb's version of the immuneACCESS table is confined to in-frame rearrangements and falls short of the full clone set. An unresolved V gene accounts for under half of the shortfall where checked; the remainder is of unknown origin. V and J calls and clone size follow that table, whereas D and trimming were derived from the DNA. Present in this sample are around 40,000 clones, under 90% of which were seen just once. The ten largest clones take up about a fifth of the sample.

Unmatched junction bases come to 9, with V trimmed by 3 bases and J by 3 bases. The CDR3 numbers 17 residues from cysteine through phenylalanine. The kept DNA is CDR3 alone, 51 bases in frame from the first base. From the germline V gene, CDR1 is MDHEN and CDR2 is SYDVKM. The research as a whole found: The amount of clinical and demographic metadata varied by source and participant and was provided uncurated.

Recombination connected TRBV28 to TRBJ2-1; the junction holds 9 bases that match TRBD2. The TCR sequence derives from a man aged 50-59 years with active COVID-19. Sequencing input: peripheral blood. The DNA sequence is given as TGTGCCAGCAGTTTGTGGATGAGCGGGAGGAGCTACAATGAGCAGTTCTTC. Translated, this gives CASSLWMSGRSYNEQFF.